Below are 9 T cell receptor beta chains sequenced from a single sample in a study of cytomegalovirus exposure and HLA in healthy donors. Vbeta (60) and Jbeta (13) primers were used in the PCR. Data came from immunoSEQ multiplex PCR; TCRdb stores just in-frame clones and leaves some out. The repertoire holds 200,000 or so clones, with around 85% as singletons. Sequenced input: PBMCs. The origin of the receptors is a girl aged 2 to 9 in good health and CMV-seronegative.

This chain uses TRBV9 with TRBJ2-5; TRBD2 matches 11 bases. The CDR3 is 16 residues long. J was trimmed by 5 bases and V by 0 bases; bases with no gene match: 6. Germline V gene data show CDR1 as SGDLS and CDR2 as YYNGEE. The CDR3, as DNA: TGTGCCAGCAGCGTAGCCGAGACTAGCGGGGCGGAGACCCAGTACTTC. The encoded protein is CASSVAETSGAETQYF.

The chain links TRBV10-1 to TRBJ1-1; D possibly corresponds to TRBD1 (5 bases). The CDR3 has 13 amino acids. The V end was cut by 3 bases, the J end by 6 bases, with 11 bases between. The germline CDR1 and CDR2 sequences are WNHNN and SYGVQD (reference sequence). CDR3 in amino acids: CASSEIRGAEAFF. The CDR3 DNA is TGCGCCAGCAGTGAAATTCGGGGGGCTGAAGCTTTCTTT.

The chain employs TRBV5-1 and TRBJ2-7, with D perhaps matching TRBD1 (5 bases). The V gene's germline CDR1 is SGHRS and CDR2 YFSETQ. Between the trimmed V and J ends, which lost 4 bases and 7 bases, there was a span of 15 bases. The CDR3 spans 13 residues. DNA of the CDR3: TGCGCCAGCAGCCCCCAGGGCATAGGGGAGCAGTACTTC. Encoded protein: CASSPQGIGEQYF.

Only a few counts were recorded for this clone. The V gene is TRBV6-1, the J gene TRBJ2-2; D is ambiguous. CDR3 size: 15 residues. Germline V gene data show CDR1 as MNHNS and CDR2 as SASEGT. The germline V and J ends were trimmed by 6 bases and 0 bases, with 11 bases remaining between them. CDR3 region: CASRVSTSNTGELFF. In nucleotides, the CDR3 is TGTGCCAGCAGAGTTAGCACTTCGAACACCGGGGAGCTGTTTTTT.

The chain couples TRBV9 to TRBJ2-2; TRBD2 aligns across 9 bases. J lost 6 bases, V lost 0 bases, and 6 bases had no gene match. Germline V lookup: CDR1 SGDLS, CDR2 YYNGEE. This CDR3 has 16 amino acids. CDR3 bases: TGTGCCAGCAGCGTAGGAGGCGGGGGGGCAGCCGGGGAGCTGTTTTTT. It is translated as CASSVGGGGAAGELFF.

The chain uses TRBV18 and TRBJ2-3, with D hard to call. Trimming removed 0 bases at V and 3 bases at J, with 16 bases between. The germline gives CDR1 KGHSH, CDR2 LQKENI. The CDR3 runs 17 residues. CDR3 in DNA: TGTGCCAGCTCACCACCGTTTAATCCGGGTAGGACAGATACGCAGTATTTT. It translates to CASSPPFNPGRTDTQYF.

This chain links TRBV6-5 with TRBJ2-2; 8 bases are shared with TRBD2. V shed 2 bases and J 14 bases; nucleotides not matched to a gene: 4. Per the germline V gene, CDR1 is MNHEY and CDR2 is SVGAGI. The length of the CDR3 is 12 residues. The CDR3 DNA is TGTGCCAGCAGTTACCGCGGGAGGCATCTGTTTTTT. Translating it yields CASSYRGRHLFF.

V is TRBV18 and J is TRBJ1-4, with D maybe TRBD1 (5 bases). The CDR3 spans 14 residues. The germline gives CDR1 KGHSH, CDR2 LQKENI. Trimming took 4 bases from V and 7 from J, leaving 13 bases between them. The DNA of the CDR3 is TGTGCCAGCTCACGTACAGGTTTGACTGAAAAACTGTTTTTT. Its translation is CASSRTGLTEKLFF. Complete variable domain (other parts from reference TRBV18 and TRBJ1-4): NAGVMQNPRHLVRRRGQEARLRCSPMKGHSHVYWYRQLPEEGLKFMVYLQKENIIDESGMPKERFSAEFPKEGPSILRIQQVVRGDSAAYFCASSRTGLTEKLFFGSGTQLSVL.

The chain employs TRBV25-1 and TRBJ2-1; no firm D call. Germline assignment: CDR1 MGHDK and CDR2 SYGVNS. Trimming took off 7 bases at V and 7 bases at J, with 8 bases between the two ends. CDR3 length: 11 residues. CDR3 sequence reads: CASILSNEQFF. Here the CDR3 DNA reads TGTGCCAGCATACTTTCAAATGAGCAGTTCTTC.